This T cell receptor (beta chain) is drawn from a study of T cell responses to AZD1222 COVID-19 vaccine. Sequenced by immunoSEQ multiplex PCR; TCRdb stores in-frame clones only, minus some. The table includes about 130,000 clones, about 94% detected once. The CDR3 is made up of 12 amino acids. V lost 3 bases and J lost 1, with 1 base in between. Germline assignment: CDR1 SGHVS and CDR2 FQNEAQ. The rearrangement joins TRBV7-8 to TRBJ2-1; D unresolved. The receptor comes from an adult in good health. Specimen: peripheral blood, collected on day 0 of AZD1222 vaccination. CDR3 sequence (DNA): TGTGCCAGCAGCTTTTCCTACAATGAGCAGTTCTTC. Translated, it gives CASSFSYNEQFF.